Following are 19 T cell receptor beta chains from one sample sequenced in a study of identical twins. One entry per CDR3 protein results from TCRdb running MiXCR on the 5' RACE reads. This table has 500,000 to 600,000 distinct CDR3 sequences, less than 25% appearing once. The data were also submitted as part of a second study, on T cells expressing NK-cell markers.

The source material was CD4+ T cells sorted from blood. These TCRs come from a young woman in good health.

The chain combines TRBV5-8 with TRBJ2-1; no reliable D call. Trimming shortened V by 0 bases and J by 6 bases, and 13 bases separated the two germline ends. Germline V gene data show CDR1 as SGHTS and CDR2 as YDEGEE. This CDR3 has 15 amino acids. Written as DNA, the CDR3 is TGTGCCAGCAGCTTGGGGTACTCCGTCGGCAATGAGCAGTTCTTC. Encoded protein: CASSLGYSVGNEQFF.

This clonotype was counted many times. The chain links TRBV12-3 or TRBV12-4 to TRBJ1-6; D is unclear. The CDR3 runs 12 residues. Trimming removed 7 bases at V and 4 bases at J, with 5 bases between. CDR3 residues: CASTGYNSPLHF. In nucleotides, the CDR3 is TGTGCCAGCACCGGGTATAATTCACCCCTCCACTTT.

The rearrangement links TRBV4-2 to TRBJ2-3, with a weak D call TRBD1 (6 bases). The CDR3 spans 16 residues. Trimming shortened V by 0 bases and J by 4 bases, and 14 bases separated the two germline ends. Germline values: CDR1 LGHNA, CDR2 YNFKEQ. CDR3 nucleotides: TGTGCCAGCAGCCAAGAGTGGGGGCCCTCGCCAGATACGCAGTATTTT. Protein product: CASSQEWGPSPDTQYF.

The rearrangement links TRBV20-1 to TRBJ2-7; D ambiguous. The germline V gene has CDR1 DFQATT and CDR2 SNEGSKA (reference sequence). The CDR3 extends over 11 amino acids. V was cut by 2 bases and J by 6 bases, with 8 bases left in between. CDR3 sequence (DNA): TGCAGTGCTAGAAAGCAAACCGAGCAGTACTTC. Translated, it gives CSARKQTEQYF.

The chain carries TRBV4-3 and TRBJ2-3; the D gene is possibly TRBD1 (5 bases). The germline gives CDR1 LGHNA, CDR2 YSLEER. This CDR3 is 18 amino acids long. V lost 3 bases to trimming and J lost 3 bases, with 22 bases between them. The CDR3 loop reads CASSQFLGGRGSTDTQYF. In DNA, the CDR3 is TGCGCCAGCAGCCAGTTTCTTGGCGGAAGGGGATCAACAGATACGCAGTATTTT.

The chain recombines TRBV30 with TRBJ2-6; D gene ambiguous. The V end was cut by 0 bases, the J end by 3 bases, with 6 bases between. CDR1 and CDR2 (germline): GTSNPN, SVGIG (reference sequence). The CDR3 sequence is 14 residues long. CDR3 bases: TGTGCCTGGAGTGTACCCGGTGGGGCCAACGTCCTGACTTTC. Encoded protein: CAWSVPGGANVLTF. Full variable domain (outside the CDR3, taken from reference TRBV30 and TRBJ2-6): SQTIHQWPATLVQPVGSPLSLECTVEGTSNPNLYWYRQAAGRGLQLLFYSVGIGQISSEVPQNLSASRPQDRQFILSSKKLLLSDSGFYLCAWSVPGGANVLTFGAGSRLTVL.

For the CDR3, the DNA is TGCAGTGCCCCTGCAGGAGAAAGTTCAAACATTCAGTACTTC. Translating it yields CSAPAGESSNIQYF. The genes are TRBV20-1 and TRBJ2-4; D is uncertain. The CDR3 sequence is 14 residues long. The germline V gene has CDR1 DFQATT and CDR2 SNEGSKA (reference sequence). V was cut by 6 bases and J by 6 bases, with 18 bases left in between.

This rearrangement joins TRBV20-1 to TRBJ2-1; D ambiguous. V lost 3 bases, J lost 2 bases, and 11 bases lay in between. CDR1 is DFQATT and CDR2 is SNEGSKA in the germline V gene (reference sequence). CDR3 length equals 14 residues. CDR3 in amino acids: CSASKGRTYNEQFF. In nucleotides, the CDR3 is TGCAGTGCTAGTAAAGGTAGGACCTACAATGAGCAGTTCTTC.

This clonotype was seen repeatedly, ten times or more. The chain uses TRBV5-1 and TRBJ2-1, with TRBD2 matching 7 bases. The germline gives CDR1 SGHRS, CDR2 YFSETQ. The CDR3 extends over 14 amino acids. V lost 5 bases, J lost 14 bases, and 16 bases stayed unmatched. This chain's CDR3 is CASSFGGSGRSKFF. The CDR3 DNA sequence: TGCGCCAGCAGTTTTGGTGGTAGCGGGCGATCAAAGTTCTTC.

The chain has TRBV28 and TRBJ2-5; the D call may be TRBD1 or TRBD2 (6 bases each). CDR3 length: 13 amino acids. V lost 5 bases, J lost 10 bases, and 17 bases lay in between. Germline CDR1 is MDHEN and CDR2 is SYDVKM. The DNA for the CDR3 is TGTGCCAGCAGTATACCCAGGGGAGGTTTCCAGTACTTC. As protein: CASSIPRGGFQYF.

This clonotype was seen a handful of times. V and J are TRBV27 and TRBJ2-7; either TRBD1 or TRBD2 may supply D (5 bases each). The V and J ends lost 4 bases and 3 bases respectively, with 10 bases between them. The germline CDR1 and CDR2 sequences are MNHEY and SMNVEV (reference sequence). The CDR3 extends over 13 amino acids. CDR3 sequence reads: CASSSRGIYEQYF. The CDR3 coding sequence is TGTGCCAGCAGTTCCCGGGGCATCTACGAGCAGTACTTC.

As DNA, the CDR3 is TGTGCCAGCAGTCAGGACAGGGGGCTACGAGAGACCCAGTACTTC. It encodes CASSQDRGLRETQYF. The V gene is TRBV5-6, the J gene TRBJ2-5, with 11 nucleotides matching TRBD1. The length of the CDR3 is 15 residues. Germline CDR1 SGHDT, CDR2 YYEEEE. Trimming cost V 5 bases and J 4 bases; bases outside gene matches: 7.

This clonotype was observed a handful of times. A read error may account for a junction end that differs from germline. The chain carries TRBV7-2 and TRBJ2-7; tentative D call: TRBD1 (5 bases). The CDR3 contains 13 residues. Looked up from germline, CDR1 is SGHTA and CDR2 is FQGNSA. CDR3 amino acids: CASSSLTRQPPSF. The DNA for the CDR3 is TGTGCCAGCAGCTCTCTTACCCGACAGCCACCATCCTTC. Complete variable domain (other parts from reference TRBV7-2 and TRBJ2-7): GAGVSQSPSNKVTEKGKDVELRCDPISGHTALYWYRQSLGQGLEFLIYFQGNSAPDKSGLPSDRFSAERTGGSVSTLTIQRTQQEDSAVYLCASSSLTRQPPSFGPGTRLTVT.

A single count supports this clonotype. This chain uses TRBV20-1 with TRBJ1-1; 7 bases agree with TRBD1. The CDR3 runs 13 residues. Germline V gene data show CDR1 as DFQATT and CDR2 as SNEGSKA (reference sequence). Trimming cost V 6 bases and J 3 bases; bases outside gene matches: 7. CDR3: CSATPDRDTEAFF. CDR3 DNA sequence: TGCAGTGCAACCCCCGACAGGGACACTGAAGCTTTCTTT.

This chain joins TRBV6-2 or TRBV6-3 and TRBJ1-2; TRBD1 might be the D (6 bases). Germline assignment: CDR1 MNHEY and CDR2 SVGEGT. The V and J ends lost 6 bases and 3 bases respectively, with 17 bases between them. The CDR3 runs 15 residues. The CDR3 DNA sequence: TGTGCCAGCAGGAAACAGGGAACGGAACACTATGGCTACACCTTC. As protein: CASRKQGTEHYGYTF.

This clonotype was picked up many times. The chain links TRBV12-3 or TRBV12-4 to TRBJ2-7, with 11 bases identical to TRBD1. The junction had 1 base not matched to a gene; V was cut back by 4 bases and J by 2 bases. The length of the CDR3 is 14 residues. The chain's CDR3 is CASSSGQGAYEQYF. CDR3 nucleotide sequence: TGTGCCAGCAGTTCGGGACAGGGGGCCTACGAGCAGTACTTC.

The rearrangement joins TRBV4-3 to TRBJ2-1; 8 nucleotides match TRBD2. Germline CDR1 reads LGHNA; CDR2 reads YSLEER. The length of the CDR3 is 17 residues. The V and J ends lost 1 base and 9 bases, in that order; junction bases with no gene match: 14. This chain's CDR3 is CASSQVNSGSSHSEQFF. Here the CDR3 DNA reads TGCGCCAGCAGCCAAGTAAACAGCGGGAGCTCCCACAGTGAGCAGTTCTTC.

Remarks on this clonotype: An end of the junction differs from the germline gene, which may be a read error. The chain employs TRBV7-7 and TRBJ1-1; no clear D gene. The CDR3 loop spans 14 amino acids. CDR1 and CDR2 (germline): SSHAT, FNYEAQ (reference sequence). The CDR3: CASSLTLVRTEAFF. In nucleotides, the CDR3 is TGTGCTAGCAGCTTAACTCTAGTGCGGACTGAAGCTTTCTTT.

The genes are TRBV5-1 and TRBJ1-2; D gene ambiguous. CDR3 size: 14 residues. V was clipped by 6 bases and J by 4 bases, with 16 bases between them. CDR1 and CDR2 from the germline V gene are SGHRS and YFSETQ. CDR3 loop: CASTQSAGFYGYTF. CDR3 sequence (DNA): TGCGCCAGCACCCAATCCGCAGGCTTCTATGGCTACACCTTC.